What follows describes a single T cell receptor (beta chain). Profiled with immunoSEQ multiplex PCR; TCRdb holds only in-frame clones, not every one. The table records about 13,000 clones, over 80% of them present only once. The entry originates in a study of OX40 agonist ivuxolimab in advanced cancers. Study overall: Antecedent anti-PD-1, anti-PD-L1 or anti-CTLA-4 therapy was permissible, with around 41% having received some.

The TCR was taken from an adult with an advanced solid tumor such as melanoma, head and neck, liver or kidney cancer. The sample was CD4+ or CD8+ T cells sorted from blood, taken in a trial of the OX40 agonist ivuxolimab.

The CDR3 nucleotides are TGTGCCAGCAGTTCCCCGGGACAGGTTGTTCTGGCGTTCTTC. It codes for CASSSPGQVVLAFF. This sequence joins TRBV28 and TRBJ2-1, with TRBD1 matching 8 bases. Germline loops: CDR1 MDHEN, CDR2 SYDVKM. The junction had 14 bases not matched to a gene; V was cut back by 4 bases and J by 15 bases. The CDR3 extends over 14 amino acids.